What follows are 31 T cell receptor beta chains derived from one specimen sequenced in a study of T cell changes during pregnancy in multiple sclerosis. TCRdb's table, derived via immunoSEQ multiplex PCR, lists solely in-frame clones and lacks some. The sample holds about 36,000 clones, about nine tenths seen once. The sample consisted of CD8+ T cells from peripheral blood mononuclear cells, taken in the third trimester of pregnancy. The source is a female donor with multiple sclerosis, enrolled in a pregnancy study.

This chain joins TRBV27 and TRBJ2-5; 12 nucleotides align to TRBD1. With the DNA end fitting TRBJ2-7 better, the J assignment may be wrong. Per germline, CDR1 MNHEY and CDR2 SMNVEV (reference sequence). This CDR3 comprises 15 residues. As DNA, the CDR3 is TGTGCCAGCAGTTCGTCCGGGACAGGGGGCACCGAGCAGTACTTC. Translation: CASSSSGTGGTEQYF.

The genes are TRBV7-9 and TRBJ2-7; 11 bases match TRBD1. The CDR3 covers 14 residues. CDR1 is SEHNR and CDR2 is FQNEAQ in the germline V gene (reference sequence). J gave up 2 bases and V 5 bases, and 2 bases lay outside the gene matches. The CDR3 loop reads CASSLGQGAYEQYF. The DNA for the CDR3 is TGTGCCAGCAGCCTGGGACAGGGGGCCTACGAGCAGTACTTC. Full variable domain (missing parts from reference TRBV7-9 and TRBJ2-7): DTGVSQNPRHKITKRGQNVTFRCDPISEHNRLYWYRQTLGQGPEFLTYFQNEAQLEKSRLLSDRFSAERPKGSFSTLEIQRTEQGDSAMYLCASSLGQGAYEQYFGPGTRLTVT.

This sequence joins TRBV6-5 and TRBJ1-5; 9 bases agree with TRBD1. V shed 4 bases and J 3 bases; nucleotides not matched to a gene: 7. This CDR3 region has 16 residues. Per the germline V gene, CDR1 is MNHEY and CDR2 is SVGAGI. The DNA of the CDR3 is TGTGCCAGCAGTTGGACCGGGACAGGGTTCAATCAGCCCCAGCATTTT. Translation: CASSWTGTGFNQPQHF.

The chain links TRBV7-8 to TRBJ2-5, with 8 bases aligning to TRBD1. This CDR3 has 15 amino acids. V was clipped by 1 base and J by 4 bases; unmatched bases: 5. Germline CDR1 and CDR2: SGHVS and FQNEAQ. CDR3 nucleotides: TGTGCCAGCAGCTTAGGCAGGGGGCGCGTAGAGACCCAGTACTTC. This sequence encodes CASSLGRGRVETQYF. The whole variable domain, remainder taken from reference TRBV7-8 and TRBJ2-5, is GAGVSQSPRYKVAKRGQDVALRCDPISGHVSLFWYQQALGQGPEFLTYFQNEAQLDKSGLPSDRFFAERPEGSVSTLKIQRTQQEDSAVYLCASSLGRGRVETQYFGPGTRLLVL.

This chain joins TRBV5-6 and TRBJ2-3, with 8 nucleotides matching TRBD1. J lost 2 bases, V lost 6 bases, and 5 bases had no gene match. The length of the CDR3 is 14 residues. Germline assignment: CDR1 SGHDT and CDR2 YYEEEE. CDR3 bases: TGTGCCAGCACCGGACAGGGACTCACAGATACGCAGTATTTT. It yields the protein CASTGQGLTDTQYF.

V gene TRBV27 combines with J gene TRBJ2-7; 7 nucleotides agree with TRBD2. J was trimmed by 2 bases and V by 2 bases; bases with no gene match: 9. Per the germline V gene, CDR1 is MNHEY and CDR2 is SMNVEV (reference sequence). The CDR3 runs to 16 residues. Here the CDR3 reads CASSLRLTGGAYEQYF. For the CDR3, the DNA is TGTGCCAGCAGTTTACGTCTGACGGGGGGAGCCTACGAGCAGTACTTC.

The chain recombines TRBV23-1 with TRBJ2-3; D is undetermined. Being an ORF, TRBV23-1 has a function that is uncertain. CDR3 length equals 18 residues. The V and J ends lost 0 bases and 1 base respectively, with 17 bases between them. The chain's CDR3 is CASSQSIRLYSCTDTQYF. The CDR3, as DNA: TGCGCCAGCAGTCAATCTATCAGGCTGTACTCATGCACAGATACGCAGTATTTT.

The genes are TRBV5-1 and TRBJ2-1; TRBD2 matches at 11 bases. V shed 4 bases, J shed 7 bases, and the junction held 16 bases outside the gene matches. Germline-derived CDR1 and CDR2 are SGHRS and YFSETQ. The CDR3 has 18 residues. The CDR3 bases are TGCGCCAGCAGCCGCGGGGGTAGCGGGAGGGCGGGGGGAAATGAGCAGTTCTTC. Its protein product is CASSRGGSGRAGGNEQFF.

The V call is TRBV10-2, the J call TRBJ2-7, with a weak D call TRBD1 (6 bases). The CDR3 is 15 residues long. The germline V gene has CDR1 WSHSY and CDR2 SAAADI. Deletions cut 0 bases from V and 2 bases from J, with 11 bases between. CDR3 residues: CASSESQGLPYEQYF. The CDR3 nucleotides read TGCGCCAGCAGTGAGTCACAGGGATTACCCTACGAGCAGTACTTC.

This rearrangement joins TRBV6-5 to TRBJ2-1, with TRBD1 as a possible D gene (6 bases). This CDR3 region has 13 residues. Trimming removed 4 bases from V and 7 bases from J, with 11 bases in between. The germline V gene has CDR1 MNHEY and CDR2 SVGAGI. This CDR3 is CASSWGQRNEQFF. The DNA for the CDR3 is TGTGCCAGCAGTTGGGGACAAAGGAATGAGCAGTTCTTC.

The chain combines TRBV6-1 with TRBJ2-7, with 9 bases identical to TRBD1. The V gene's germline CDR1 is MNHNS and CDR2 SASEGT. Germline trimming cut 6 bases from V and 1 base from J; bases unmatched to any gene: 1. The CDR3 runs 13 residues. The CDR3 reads CASSDRGSYEQYF. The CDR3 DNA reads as TGTGCCAGCAGCGACAGGGGGTCCTACGAGCAGTACTTC.

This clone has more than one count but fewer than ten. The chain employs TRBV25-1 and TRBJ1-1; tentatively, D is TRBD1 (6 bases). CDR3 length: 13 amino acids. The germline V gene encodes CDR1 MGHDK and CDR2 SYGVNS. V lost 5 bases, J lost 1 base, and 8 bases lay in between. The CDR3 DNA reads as TGTGCCAGCAGTTGGGGACAGAACACTGAAGCTTTCTTT. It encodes CASSWGQNTEAFF.

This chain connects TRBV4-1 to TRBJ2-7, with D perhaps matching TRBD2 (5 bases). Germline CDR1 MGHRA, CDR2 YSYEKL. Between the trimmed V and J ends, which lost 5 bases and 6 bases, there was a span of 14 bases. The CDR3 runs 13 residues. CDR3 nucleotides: TGCGCCAGCAGCGAGGGATCCACCTCCGAGCAGTACTTC. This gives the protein CASSEGSTSEQYF.

The chain's CDR3 is CASSSPGLAGRSFNEQFF. In DNA form, the CDR3 reads TGTGCCAGCAGCTCGCCGGGACTAGCGGGACGAAGTTTCAATGAGCAGTTCTTC. The rearrangement joins TRBV11-1 to TRBJ2-1; 13 bases fit TRBD2. CDR3 length equals 18 residues. J was trimmed by 6 bases and V by 4 bases; bases with no gene match: 12. From germline, CDR1 is SGHAT and CDR2 FQDESV (reference sequence).

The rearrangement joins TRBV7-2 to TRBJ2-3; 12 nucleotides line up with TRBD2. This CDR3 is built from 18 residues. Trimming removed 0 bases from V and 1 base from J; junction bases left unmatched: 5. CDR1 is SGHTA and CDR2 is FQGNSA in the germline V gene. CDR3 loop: CASSLALAGGLGTDTQYF. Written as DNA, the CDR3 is TGTGCCAGCAGCTTAGCCCTAGCGGGGGGGCTAGGCACAGATACGCAGTATTTT.

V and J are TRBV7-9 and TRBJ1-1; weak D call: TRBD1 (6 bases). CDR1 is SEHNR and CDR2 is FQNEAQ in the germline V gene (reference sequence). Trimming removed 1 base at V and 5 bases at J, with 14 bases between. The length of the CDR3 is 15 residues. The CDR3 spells CASSLVGGLSTEAFF. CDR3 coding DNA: TGTGCCAGCAGCTTAGTCGGGGGGCTCTCTACTGAAGCTTTCTTT.

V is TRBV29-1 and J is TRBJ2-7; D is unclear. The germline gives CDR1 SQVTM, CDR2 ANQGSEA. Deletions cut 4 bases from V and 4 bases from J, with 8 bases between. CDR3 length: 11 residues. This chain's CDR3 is CSVASPYEQYF. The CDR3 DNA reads TGCAGCGTTGCGTCTCCTTACGAGCAGTACTTC.

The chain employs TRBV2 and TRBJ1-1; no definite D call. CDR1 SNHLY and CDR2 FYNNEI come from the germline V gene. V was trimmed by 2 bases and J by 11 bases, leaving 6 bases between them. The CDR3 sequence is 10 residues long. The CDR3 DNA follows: TGTGCCAGCAGTGAAATTCTGGCTTTCTTT. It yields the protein CASSEILAFF.

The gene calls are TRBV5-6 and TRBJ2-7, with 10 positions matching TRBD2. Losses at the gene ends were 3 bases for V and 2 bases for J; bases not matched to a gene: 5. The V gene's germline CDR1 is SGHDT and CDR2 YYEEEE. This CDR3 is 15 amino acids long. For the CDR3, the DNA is TGTGCCAGCAGCTACGGACTAGCGGCTACCTACGAGCAGTACTTC. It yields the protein CASSYGLAATYEQYF. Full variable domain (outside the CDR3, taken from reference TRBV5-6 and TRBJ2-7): DAGVTQSPTHLIKTRGQQVTLRCSPKSGHDTVSWYQQALGQGPQFIFQYYEEEERQRGNFPDRFSGHQFPNYSSELNVNALLLGDSALYLCASSYGLAATYEQYFGPGTRLTVT.

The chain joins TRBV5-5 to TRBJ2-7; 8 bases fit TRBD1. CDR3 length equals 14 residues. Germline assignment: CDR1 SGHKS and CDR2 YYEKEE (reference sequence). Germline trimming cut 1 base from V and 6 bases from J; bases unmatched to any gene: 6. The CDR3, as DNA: TGTGCCAGCAGCTTGACACAGGGGGAGGTCGAGCAGTACTTC. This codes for CASSLTQGEVEQYF.

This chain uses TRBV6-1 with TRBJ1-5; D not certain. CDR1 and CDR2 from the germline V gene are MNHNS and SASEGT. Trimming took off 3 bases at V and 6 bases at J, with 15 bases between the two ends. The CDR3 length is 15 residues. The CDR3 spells CASSEFRPDTQPQHF. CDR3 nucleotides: TGTGCCAGCAGTGAGTTTAGGCCTGACACTCAGCCCCAGCATTTT.

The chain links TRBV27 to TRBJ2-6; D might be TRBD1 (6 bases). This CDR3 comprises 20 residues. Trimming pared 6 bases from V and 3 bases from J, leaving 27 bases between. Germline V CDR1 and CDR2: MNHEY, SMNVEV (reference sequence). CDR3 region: CASSLNSGVEEMGGANVLTF. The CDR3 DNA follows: TGTGCCAGCAGCCTGAATTCAGGGGTTGAGGAGATGGGTGGGGCCAACGTCCTGACTTTC.

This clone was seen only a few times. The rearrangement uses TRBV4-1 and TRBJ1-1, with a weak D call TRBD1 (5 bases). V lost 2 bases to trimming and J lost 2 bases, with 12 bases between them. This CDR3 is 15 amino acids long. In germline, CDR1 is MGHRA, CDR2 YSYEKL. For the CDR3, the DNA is TGCGCCAGCAGCCAAACACCGGGACTTAACACTGAAGCTTTCTTT. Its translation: CASSQTPGLNTEAFF.

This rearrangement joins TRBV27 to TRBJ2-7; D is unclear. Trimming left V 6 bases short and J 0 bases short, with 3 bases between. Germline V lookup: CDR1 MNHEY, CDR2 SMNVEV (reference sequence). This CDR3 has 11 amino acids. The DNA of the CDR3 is TGTGCCAGCAGCTCCTCCTACGAGCAGTACTTC. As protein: CASSSSYEQYF.

The CDR3 here is CASSSRGPPGNEQFF. The DNA for the CDR3 is TGCGCCAGCAGCTCACGTGGCCCTCCTGGCAATGAGCAGTTCTTC. The rearrangement links TRBV5-1 to TRBJ2-1; D call uncertain. From germline, CDR1 is SGHRS and CDR2 YFSETQ. The CDR3 covers 15 residues. Trimming removed 3 bases at V and 6 bases at J, with 16 bases between.

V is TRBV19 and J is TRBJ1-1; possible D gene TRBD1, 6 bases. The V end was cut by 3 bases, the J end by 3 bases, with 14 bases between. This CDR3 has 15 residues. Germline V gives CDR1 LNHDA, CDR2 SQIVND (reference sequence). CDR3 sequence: CASSMSTGLYTEAFF. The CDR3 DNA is TGTGCCAGTAGTATGAGTACAGGGTTATACACTGAAGCTTTCTTT. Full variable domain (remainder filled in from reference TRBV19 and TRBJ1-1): DGGITQSPKYLFRKEGQNVTLSCEQNLNHDAMYWYRQDPGQGLRLIYYSQIVNDFQKGDIAEGYSVSREKKESFPLTVTSAQKNPTAFYLCASSMSTGLYTEAFFGQGTRLTVV.

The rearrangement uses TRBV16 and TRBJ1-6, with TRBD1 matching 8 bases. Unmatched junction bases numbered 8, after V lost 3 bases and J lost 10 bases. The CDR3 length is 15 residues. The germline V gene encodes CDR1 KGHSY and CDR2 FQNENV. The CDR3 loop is CASSQYGQGGSPLHF. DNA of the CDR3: TGTGCCAGCAGCCAGTACGGACAGGGCGGCTCACCCCTCCACTTT.

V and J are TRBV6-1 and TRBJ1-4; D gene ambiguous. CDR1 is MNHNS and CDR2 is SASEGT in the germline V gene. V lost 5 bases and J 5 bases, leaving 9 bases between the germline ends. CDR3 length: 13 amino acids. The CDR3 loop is CASSSVLNEKLFF. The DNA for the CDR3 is TGTGCCAGCAGTTCCGTCTTGAATGAAAAACTGTTTTTT.

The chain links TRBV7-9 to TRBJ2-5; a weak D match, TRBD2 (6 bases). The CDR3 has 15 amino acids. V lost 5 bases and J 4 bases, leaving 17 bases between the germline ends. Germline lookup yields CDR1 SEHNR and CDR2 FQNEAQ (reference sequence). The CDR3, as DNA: TGTGCCAGCAGCGGAGCGGGTGGAGTGGGAGAGACCCAGTACTTC. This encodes CASSGAGGVGETQYF.

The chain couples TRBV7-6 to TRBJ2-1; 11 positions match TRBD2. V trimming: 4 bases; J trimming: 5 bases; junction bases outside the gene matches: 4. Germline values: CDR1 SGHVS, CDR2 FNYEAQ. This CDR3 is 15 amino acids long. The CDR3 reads CASSSLAGVDNEQFF. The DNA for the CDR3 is TGTGCCAGCAGCTCACTAGCGGGAGTCGACAATGAGCAGTTCTTC.

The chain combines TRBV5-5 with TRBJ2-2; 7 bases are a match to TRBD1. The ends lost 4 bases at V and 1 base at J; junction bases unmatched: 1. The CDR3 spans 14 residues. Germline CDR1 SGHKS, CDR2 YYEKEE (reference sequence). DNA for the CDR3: TGTGCCAGCAGCCGGACAGGGAACACCGGGGAGCTGTTTTTT. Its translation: CASSRTGNTGELFF.